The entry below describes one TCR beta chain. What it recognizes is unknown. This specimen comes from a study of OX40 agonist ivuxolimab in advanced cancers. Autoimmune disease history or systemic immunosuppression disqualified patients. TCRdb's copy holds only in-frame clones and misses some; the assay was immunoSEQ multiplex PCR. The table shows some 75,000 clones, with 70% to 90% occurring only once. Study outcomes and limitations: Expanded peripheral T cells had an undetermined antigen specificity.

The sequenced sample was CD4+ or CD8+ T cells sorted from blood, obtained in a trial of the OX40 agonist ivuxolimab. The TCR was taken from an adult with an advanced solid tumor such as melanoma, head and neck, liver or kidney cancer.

The DNA for the CDR3 is TGTGCCAGCTCAACAGCGGGAGGTGCCGGGGAGCTGTTTTTT. Translation: CASSTAGGAGELFF. V gene TRBV18 combines with J gene TRBJ2-2, with 9 positions matching TRBD2. J was trimmed by 6 bases and V by 5 bases; bases with no gene match: 4. This CDR3 has 14 amino acids. Germline CDR1 reads KGHSH; CDR2 reads LQKENI.